This TCR beta chain was sequenced for a study of cytomegalovirus exposure and HLA in healthy donors. The PCR made use of 60 Vbeta and 13 Jbeta primers. Using immunoSEQ multiplex PCR, the repertoire was profiled, and TCRdb retains in-frame clones only, with some absent. This table holds about 40,000 clones. A remark on this clone: A read error may account for a junction end that differs from germline.

This CDR3 contains 14 residues. Germline CDR1 is SNHLY and CDR2 is FYNNEI. Sequenced sample: PBMCs. The source is a male donor in good health and CMV-seronegative. The chain carries TRBV2 and TRBJ2-2; a weak D match, TRBD1 (5 bases). CDR3 sequence (DNA): TGTGCCAGCAGGGAAGAAGGGGAAACCGGGGAGCTGTTTTTT. As protein: CASREEGETGELFF.